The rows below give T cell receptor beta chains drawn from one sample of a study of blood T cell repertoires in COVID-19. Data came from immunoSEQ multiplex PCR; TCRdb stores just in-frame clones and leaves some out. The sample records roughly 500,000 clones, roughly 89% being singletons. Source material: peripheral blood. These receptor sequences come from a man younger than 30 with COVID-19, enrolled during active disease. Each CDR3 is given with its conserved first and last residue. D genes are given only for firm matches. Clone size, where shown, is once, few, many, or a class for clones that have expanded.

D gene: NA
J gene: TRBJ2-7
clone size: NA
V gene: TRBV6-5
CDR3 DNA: TGTGCCAGCAGTTCCTTAGGAGCGGGTAACTCCTACGAGCAGTACTTC
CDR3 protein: CASSSLGAGNSYEQYF

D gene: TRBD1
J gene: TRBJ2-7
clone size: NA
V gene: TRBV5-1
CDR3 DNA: TGCGCCAGCAGCTTCCGGACAGGGTTCTACGAGCAGTACTTC
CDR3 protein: CASSFRTGFYEQYF

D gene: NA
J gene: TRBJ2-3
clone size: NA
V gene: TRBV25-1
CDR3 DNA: TGTGCCAGCAGTGACATACAGGGTGGTGGTACAGATACGCAGTATTTT
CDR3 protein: CASSDIQGGGTDTQYF

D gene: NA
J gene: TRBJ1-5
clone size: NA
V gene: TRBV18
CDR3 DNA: TGTGCCAGCTCACCGAACAGGCGTTCCCTAGGGAATCAGCCCCAGCATTTT
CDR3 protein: CASSPNRRSLGNQPQHF

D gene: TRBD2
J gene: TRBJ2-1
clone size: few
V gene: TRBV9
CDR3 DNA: TGTGCCAGCAGCGTAGGAGGGACTAGCGGGAGGATTGAGCAGTTCTTC
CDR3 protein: CASSVGGTSGRIEQFF

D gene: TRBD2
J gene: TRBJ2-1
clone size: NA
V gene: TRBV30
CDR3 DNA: TGTGCCTGGAGGATGCGGGAGGCCCGACACATTTACAATGAGCAGTTCTTC
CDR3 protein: CAWRMREARHIYNEQFF

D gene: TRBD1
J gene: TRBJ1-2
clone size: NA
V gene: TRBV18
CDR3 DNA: TGTGCCAGCTCACCACAGGCAGGGGGCGACTATGGCTACACCTTC
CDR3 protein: CASSPQAGGDYGYTF

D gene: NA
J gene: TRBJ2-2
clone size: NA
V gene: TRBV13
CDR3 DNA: TGTGCCAGCAGCTTAGAAGGACTGGGACAAAACACCGGGGAGCTGTTTTTT
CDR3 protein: CASSLEGLGQNTGELFF

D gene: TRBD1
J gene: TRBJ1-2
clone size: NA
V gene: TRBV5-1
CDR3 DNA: TGCGCCAGCAGCTTGCGTATGGACAGGGGCTACACCTTC
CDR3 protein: CASSLRMDRGYTF

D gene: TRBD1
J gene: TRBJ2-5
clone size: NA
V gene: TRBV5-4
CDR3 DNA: TGTGCCAGCAGCACGGACAGGGCAGAGACCCAGTACTTC
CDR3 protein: CASSTDRAETQYF

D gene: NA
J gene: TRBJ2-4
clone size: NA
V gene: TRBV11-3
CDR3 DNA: TGTGCCAGCAGCCCGGGGGTTGTAGCCAAAAACATTCAGTACTTC
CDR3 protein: CASSPGVVAKNIQYF

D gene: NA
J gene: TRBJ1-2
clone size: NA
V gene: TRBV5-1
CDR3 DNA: TGCGCCAGCTACATTATGCCGGGGGGTAACTATGGCTACACCTTC
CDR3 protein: CASYIMPGGNYGYTF

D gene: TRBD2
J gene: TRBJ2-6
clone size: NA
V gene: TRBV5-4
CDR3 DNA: TGTGCCAGCAGCCCGGGGGGGACCGGGGCCAACGTCCTGACTTTC
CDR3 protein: CASSPGGTGANVLTF

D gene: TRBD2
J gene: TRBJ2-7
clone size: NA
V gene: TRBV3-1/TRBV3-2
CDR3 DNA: TGTGCCAGCAAACTAGCGGGGGGCCACGAGCAGTACTTC
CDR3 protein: CASKLAGGHEQYF

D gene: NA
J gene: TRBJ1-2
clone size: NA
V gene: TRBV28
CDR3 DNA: TGTGCCAGCAGTTTGACGGCAGGCTATGGCTACACCTTC
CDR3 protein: CASSLTAGYGYTF

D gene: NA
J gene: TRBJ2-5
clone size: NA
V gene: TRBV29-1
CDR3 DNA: TGCAGCGTTGAACCGGGGACCCAGTACTTC
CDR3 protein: CSVEPGTQYF

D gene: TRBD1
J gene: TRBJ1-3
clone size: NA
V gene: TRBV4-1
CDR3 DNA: TGCGCCAGCAGCCTCACAGGGGGCTCTGGAAACACCATATATTTT
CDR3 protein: CASSLTGGSGNTIYF

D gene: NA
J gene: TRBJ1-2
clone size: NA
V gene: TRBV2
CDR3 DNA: TGTGCCAGCAGTGAAGGGTTCAATGTGGAGGGCTACACCTTC
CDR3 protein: CASSEGFNVEGYTF

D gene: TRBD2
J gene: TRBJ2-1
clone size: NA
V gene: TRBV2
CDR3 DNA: TGTGCCAGCAGTGTACTAGCGGGAGATTTGAATGAGCAGTTCTTC
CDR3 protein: CASSVLAGDLNEQFF

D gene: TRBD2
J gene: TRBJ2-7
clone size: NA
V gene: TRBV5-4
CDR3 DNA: TGTGCCAGCAGCTCTCAACCGAAAGGGACTAGTGGCCTCTACGAGCAGTACTTC
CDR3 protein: CASSSQPKGTSGLYEQYF

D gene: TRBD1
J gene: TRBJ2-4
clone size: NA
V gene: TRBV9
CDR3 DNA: TGTGCCAGCAGCGTAGGACACCTGACAGGGGAGGATTGGAACATTCAGTACTTC
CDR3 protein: CASSVGHLTGEDWNIQYF

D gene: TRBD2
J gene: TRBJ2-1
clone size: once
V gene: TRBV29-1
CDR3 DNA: TGCAGCGTGCGGATGCGACTAGCGAGGAACAATGAGCAGTTCTTC
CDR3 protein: CSVRMRLARNNEQFF

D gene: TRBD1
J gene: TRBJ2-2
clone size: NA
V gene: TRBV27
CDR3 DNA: TGTGCCAGCAGTCTCGACAGGGGGTACACCGGGGAGCTGTTTTTT
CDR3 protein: CASSLDRGYTGELFF

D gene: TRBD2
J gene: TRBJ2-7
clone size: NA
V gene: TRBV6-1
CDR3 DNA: TGTGCCAGCAGTGAGACCCCTAGCGGGGGGTTCTACGAGCAGTACTTC
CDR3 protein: CASSETPSGGFYEQYF

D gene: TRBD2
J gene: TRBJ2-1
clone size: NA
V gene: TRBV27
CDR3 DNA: TGTGCCAGCAGTCGCAAGACTAGCGCAATGTCCTACAATGAGCAGTTCTTC
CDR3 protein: CASSRKTSAMSYNEQFF

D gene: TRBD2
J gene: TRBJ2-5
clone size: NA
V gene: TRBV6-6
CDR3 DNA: TGTGCCAGCAGTCGCAGGACTAGCGGGAGATCTTTCACGGAGACCCAGTACTTC
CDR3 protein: CASSRRTSGRSFTETQYF

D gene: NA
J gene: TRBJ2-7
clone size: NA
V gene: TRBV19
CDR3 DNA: TGTGCCAGTAGCCATAGCGGATTCTACGAGCAGTACTTC
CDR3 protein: CASSHSGFYEQYF

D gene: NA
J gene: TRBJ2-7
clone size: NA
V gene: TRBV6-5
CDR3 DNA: TGTGCCTCGGGACAATCCACCTACGAGCAGTACTTC
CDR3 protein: CASGQSTYEQYF

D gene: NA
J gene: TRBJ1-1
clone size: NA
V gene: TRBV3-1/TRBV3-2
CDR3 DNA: TGTGCCAGCAGCCAAGTCAAAGGGGTGGCTTTCTTT
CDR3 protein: CASSQVKGVAFF

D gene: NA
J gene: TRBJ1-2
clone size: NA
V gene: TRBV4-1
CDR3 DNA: TGCGCCAGCAGCCAGGGGGCGGGGGCCCACTATGGCTACACCTTC
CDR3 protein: CASSQGAGAHYGYTF

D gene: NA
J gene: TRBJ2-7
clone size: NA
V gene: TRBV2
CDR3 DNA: TGTGCCAGCAGTTCAGGGAACTCCTACGAGCAGTACTTC
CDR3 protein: CASSSGNSYEQYF

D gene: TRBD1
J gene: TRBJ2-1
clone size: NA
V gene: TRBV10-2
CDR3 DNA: TGCGCCAGCAGGACAGGGGGGTCCTACAATGAGCAGTTCTTC
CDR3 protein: CASRTGGSYNEQFF

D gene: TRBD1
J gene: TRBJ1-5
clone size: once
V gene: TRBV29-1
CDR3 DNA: TGCAGCGTGGGACAGGCTGGTGGAGATCAGCCCCAGCATTTT
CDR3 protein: CSVGQAGGDQPQHF

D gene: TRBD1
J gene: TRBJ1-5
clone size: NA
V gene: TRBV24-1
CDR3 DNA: TGTGCCACCAGTGATTTACTTGGGACAGGGGGATACTATAGCAATCAGCCCCAGCATTTT
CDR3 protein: CATSDLLGTGGYYSNQPQHF

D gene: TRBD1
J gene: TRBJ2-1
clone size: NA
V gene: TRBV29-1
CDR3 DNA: TGCAGCGGGACAGGGTCCTACAATGAGCAGTTCTTC
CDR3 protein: CSGTGSYNEQFF

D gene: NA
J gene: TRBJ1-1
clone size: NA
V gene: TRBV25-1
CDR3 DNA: TGTGCCAGCAGTGAGGCCTTTATGAACACTGAAGCTTTCTTT
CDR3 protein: CASSEAFMNTEAFF

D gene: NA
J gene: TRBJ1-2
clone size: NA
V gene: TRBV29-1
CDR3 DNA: TGCAGCGTTGTGGGGCCGACAGTCTATGGCTACACCTTC
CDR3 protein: CSVVGPTVYGYTF

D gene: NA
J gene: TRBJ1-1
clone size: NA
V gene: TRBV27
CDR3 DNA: TGTGCCAGCAGTCGCGGGGGAGTTTACACTGAAGCTTTCTTT
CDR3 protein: CASSRGGVYTEAFF

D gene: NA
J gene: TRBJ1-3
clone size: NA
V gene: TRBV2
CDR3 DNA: TGTGCCAGCAGTACTGTGTACGGAAACACCATATATTTT
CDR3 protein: CASSTVYGNTIYF

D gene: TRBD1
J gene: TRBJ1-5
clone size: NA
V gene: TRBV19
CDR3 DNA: TGTGCCAGTAGTATAGATTGGACAGGGAAGGTCGGCAATCAGCCCCAGCATTTT
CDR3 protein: CASSIDWTGKVGNQPQHF

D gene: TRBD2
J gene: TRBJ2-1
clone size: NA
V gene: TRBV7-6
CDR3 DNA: TGTGCCAGCAGCTTAGCGGGACTAGCGGCCTACAATGAGCAGTTCTTC
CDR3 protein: CASSLAGLAAYNEQFF

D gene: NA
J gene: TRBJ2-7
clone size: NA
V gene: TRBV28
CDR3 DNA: TGTGCCAGCAGGATACAGGGCCCGGGCGACGAGCAGTACTTC
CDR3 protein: CASRIQGPGDEQYF

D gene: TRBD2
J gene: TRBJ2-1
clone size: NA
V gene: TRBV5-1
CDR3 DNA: TGCGCCAGCAGCTCACTAGCGGGGGAAGACAATGAGCAGTTCTTC
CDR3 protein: CASSSLAGEDNEQFF

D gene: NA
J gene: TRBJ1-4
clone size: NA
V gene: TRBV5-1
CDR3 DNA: TGCGCCAGCAGCCCACGCGGAGCCACGGGGGGAGGTGAAAAACTGTTTTTT
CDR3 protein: CASSPRGATGGGEKLFF

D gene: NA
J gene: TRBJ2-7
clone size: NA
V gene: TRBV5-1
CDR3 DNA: TGCGCCAGCAGCCTATCAGTAGACCCGGCGGACGAGCAGTACTTC
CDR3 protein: CASSLSVDPADEQYF

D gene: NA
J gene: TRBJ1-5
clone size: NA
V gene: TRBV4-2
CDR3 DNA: TGTGCCAGCAGCCAAGAGGTCCAGGGTGGAAATCAGCCCCAGCATTTT
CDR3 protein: CASSQEVQGGNQPQHF

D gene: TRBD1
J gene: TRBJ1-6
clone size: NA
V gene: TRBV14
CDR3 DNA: TGTGCCAGCAGCCAGCAACAGGGGTCTTCACCCCTCCACTTT
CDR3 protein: CASSQQQGSSPLHF

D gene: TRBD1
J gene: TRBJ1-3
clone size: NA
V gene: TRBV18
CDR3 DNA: TGTGCCAGCTCATCGACAGGGGGCGGCTCTGGAAACACCATATATTTT
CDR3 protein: CASSSTGGGSGNTIYF

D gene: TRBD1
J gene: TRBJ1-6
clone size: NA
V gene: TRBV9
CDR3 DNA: TGTGCCAGCAGCGTGACACAGGGGAATAATTCACCCCTCCACTTT
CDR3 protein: CASSVTQGNNSPLHF

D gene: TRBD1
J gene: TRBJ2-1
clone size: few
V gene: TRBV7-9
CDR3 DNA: TGTGCCAGCAGCCGCAACGACAGGGGTGGCAATGAGCAGTTCTTC
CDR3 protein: CASSRNDRGGNEQFF

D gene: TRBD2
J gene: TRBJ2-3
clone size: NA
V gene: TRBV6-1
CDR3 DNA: TGTGCCAGCAGTGAAAGGGTTGGCGGGGGGACAGATACGCAGTATTTT
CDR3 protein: CASSERVGGGTDTQYF

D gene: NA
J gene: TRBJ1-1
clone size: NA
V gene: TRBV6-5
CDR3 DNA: TGTGCCAGCAGGGCATCCCCCGGGGGGGAAGCTTTCTTT
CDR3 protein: CASRASPGGEAFF

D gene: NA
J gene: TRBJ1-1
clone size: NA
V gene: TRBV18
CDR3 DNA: TGTGCCAGCTCCCCCTTGGGGGGGAGGATCACTGAAGCTTTCTTT
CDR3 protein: CASSPLGGRITEAFF

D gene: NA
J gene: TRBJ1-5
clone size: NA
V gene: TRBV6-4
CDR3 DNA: TGTGCCAGCAGTGACTCGGGGACAAGAAATAGCAATCAGCCCCAGCATTTT
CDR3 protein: CASSDSGTRNSNQPQHF

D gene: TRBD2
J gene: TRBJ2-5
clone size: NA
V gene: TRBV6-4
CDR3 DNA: TGTGCCAGCGGCGAGCGGGGCCGCGAGGAGACCCAGTACTTC
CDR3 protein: CASGERGREETQYF

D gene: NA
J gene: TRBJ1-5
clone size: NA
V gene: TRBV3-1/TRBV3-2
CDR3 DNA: TGTGCCAGCAGCCAAGATCAGGCGGGGATGGGTCAGCCCCAGCATTTT
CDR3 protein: CASSQDQAGMGQPQHF

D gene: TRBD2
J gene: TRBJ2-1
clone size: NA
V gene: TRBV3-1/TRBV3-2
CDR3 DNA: TGTGCCAGCAGCCAAGATCGCATCAGGACTAGCGGGAGTAATGAGCAGTTCTTC
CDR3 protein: CASSQDRIRTSGSNEQFF